The rows below give T cell receptor beta chains drawn from one sample of a study of blood T cell repertoires in COVID-19. The data were produced by immunoSEQ multiplex PCR, yet TCRdb's version contains in-frame clones alone and is incomplete. The sample has 35,000 to 50,000 clones; 83% are singletons. What was sequenced was peripheral blood. Source of these receptors: a woman of 80 years or more with acute or convalescent COVID-19. The CDR3 runs from the conserved cysteine through the conserved F or W. D genes are given only for firm matches. Clone size is shown for a subset of rows, as once, few, many or a class of expanded clone.

len | abundance | j_gene | v_gene | d_gene | CDR3aa | CDR3nt
14 | - | TRBJ1-6 | TRBV5-8 | - | CASSNRRDNSPLHF | TGTGCCAGCAGCAACAGGAGAGATAATTCACCCCTCCACTTT
14 | once | TRBJ2-2 | TRBV6-5 | TRBD1 | CASSRDRGTGELFF | TGTGCCAGCAGCCGCGACAGGGGAACCGGGGAGCTGTTTTTT
17 | - | TRBJ1-3 | TRBV5-1 | - | CASSLAEGGVSGNTIYF | TGCGCCAGCAGCTTGGCCGAGGGGGGGGTCTCTGGAAACACCATATATTTT
15 | few | TRBJ2-7 | TRBV7-6 | - | CASSALGQRTGIWYF | TGTGCCAGCAGCGCCTTAGGGCAGCGGACTGGGATATGGTACTTC
13 | - | TRBJ1-2 | TRBV7-2 | TRBD1 | CASSFSQGKGYTF | TGTGCCAGCAGCTTTTCACAGGGGAAAGGCTACACCTTC
15 | - | TRBJ1-1 | TRBV6-6 | TRBD1 | CASSPGGTGNTEAFF | TGTGCCAGCAGTCCGGGTGGGACAGGAAACACTGAAGCTTTCTTT
16 | - | TRBJ1-5 | TRBV4-1 | TRBD1 | CASSQEFGQGPFPQHF | TGCGCCAGCAGCCAAGAATTCGGACAGGGCCCCTTTCCCCAGCATTTT
14 | - | TRBJ1-6 | TRBV6-5 | TRBD1 | CASRDRGGTSPLHF | TGTGCCAGCAGAGACAGGGGTGGTACTTCACCCCTCCACTTT
15 | - | TRBJ1-2 | TRBV6-5 | TRBD1 | CASLFQGVGVYGYTF | TGTGCCAGCCTGTTCCAGGGGGTGGGCGTCTATGGCTACACCTTC
15 | - | TRBJ1-5 | TRBV30 | - | CAWNRVLGTNQPQHF | TGTGCCTGGAATCGAGTTTTAGGGACTAATCAGCCCCAGCATTTT
13 | - | TRBJ1-1 | TRBV10-2 | - | CASSGQLGSEAFF | TGCGCCAGCAGTGGTCAACTAGGGTCTGAAGCTTTCTTT
15 | once | TRBJ1-3 | TRBV5-6 | - | CASSLQPTAGNTIYF | TGTGCCAGCAGCTTACAGCCGACCGCTGGAAACACCATATATTTT
15 | - | TRBJ2-2 | TRBV5-1 | - | CASSVLDYSNGELFF | TGCGCCAGCAGTGTTCTGGACTACTCAAATGGGGAGCTGTTTTTT
15 | - | TRBJ1-5 | TRBV7-9 | - | CASSNQGPSNQPQHF | TGTGCCAGCAGCAATCAGGGTCCGAGCAATCAGCCCCAGCATTTT
15 | - | TRBJ1-2 | TRBV5-1 | TRBD1 | CASSTTGTGEYGYTF | TGCGCCAGCAGCACGACAGGGACGGGAGAATATGGCTACACCTTC
15 | - | TRBJ1-1 | TRBV18 | - | CASSTTGGFDTEAFF | TGTGCCAGCTCAACTACTGGAGGGTTCGACACTGAAGCTTTCTTT
12 | - | TRBJ1-1 | TRBV19 | - | CASSITGRGAFF | TGTGCCAGTAGTATTACAGGACGCGGAGCTTTCTTT
17 | - | TRBJ1-6 | TRBV4-2 | - | CASSQDVSGRNNSPLHF | TGTGCCAGCAGCCAAGATGTCTCAGGGCGCAACAATTCACCCCTCCACTTT
17 | - | TRBJ2-1 | TRBV7-6 | - | CASSFGGGGGLVNEQFF | TGTGCCAGCAGCTTTGGGGGCGGGGGAGGGCTGGTTAATGAGCAGTTCTTC
16 | - | TRBJ2-5 | TRBV10-3 | TRBD2 | CAIARTSGGPGETQYF | TGTGCCATCGCGAGGACTAGCGGGGGCCCGGGGGAGACCCAGTACTTC
15 | - | TRBJ2-5 | TRBV11-2 | TRBD2 | CASSMRGSDQETQYF | TGTGCCAGCAGCATGCGGGGGAGCGATCAAGAGACCCAGTACTTC
15 | - | TRBJ1-5 | TRBV6-2/TRBV6-3 | TRBD1 | CASSTDRLNNQPQHF | TGTGCCAGCAGCACGGACAGGTTAAACAATCAGCCCCAGCATTTT
14 | few | TRBJ1-2 | TRBV27 | - | CASSLQGPLHGYTF | TGTGCCAGCAGTTTGCAGGGGCCCCTCCATGGCTACACCTTC
15 | - | TRBJ1-2 | TRBV6-5 | TRBD1 | CASRADRGPNYGYTF | TGTGCCAGCAGGGCCGACAGGGGGCCAAACTATGGCTACACCTTC